This is a list of T cell receptor beta chains from one sample in a study of PD-1 blockade in classical Hodgkin lymphoma. Some clones are missing from TCRdb's copy, which holds only in-frame ones; the method was immunoSEQ multiplex PCR. The sample includes 20,000 to 25,000 clones, about 63% of them seen just once. Sequencing used peripheral blood mononuclear cells (PBMCs), obtained at baseline. Receptor source: a human donor with classical Hodgkin lymphoma. Both conserved end residues are part of each CDR3. The D gene is left open where the match is weak. A row's size may be missing; if present it is once, few, many or a size class.

D gene	V gene	J gene	clone size	CDR3 protein	CDR3 DNA
-	TRBV5-1	TRBJ2-7	-	CASGRDNSYEQYF	TGCGCCAGCGGCCGGGACAACTCCTACGAGCAGTACTTC
TRBD1	TRBV5-1	TRBJ2-7	-	CASRRGTGSYEQYF	TGCGCCAGCAGACGGGGGACAGGGTCATACGAGCAGTACTTC
TRBD2	TRBV6-1	TRBJ2-1	-	CASNLAGSYNEQFF	TGTGCCAGCAATCTAGCGGGGTCCTACAATGAGCAGTTCTTC
-	TRBV21-1	TRBJ2-5	-	CASRKGVAQETQYF	TGTGCCAGTAGGAAGGGGGTCGCTCAAGAGACCCAGTACTTC
TRBD1	TRBV5-1	TRBJ1-3	-	CASSPGQERGNTIYF	TGCGCCAGCAGCCCGGGACAGGAACGTGGAAACACCATATATTTT
TRBD1	TRBV30	TRBJ1-1	few	CAWSKDRELEAFF	TGTGCCTGGAGCAAGGACAGGGAGCTTGAAGCTTTCTTT
-	TRBV7-2	TRBJ2-1	-	CASTPFAGDYNEQFF	TGTGCCAGCACCCCATTCGCAGGGGACTACAATGAGCAGTTCTTC
TRBD1	TRBV5-8	TRBJ1-5	-	CASSLGTGGNQPQHF	TGTGCCAGCAGCTTGGGAACAGGGGGCAATCAGCCCCAGCATTTT
-	TRBV25-1	TRBJ1-5	few	CASSENGHSNQPQHF	TGTGCCAGCAGTGAAAACGGCCATAGCAATCAGCCCCAGCATTTT
-	TRBV2	TRBJ2-5	-	CASSGRDQETQYF	TGTGCCAGCAGTGGGCGGGACCAAGAGACCCAGTACTTC
TRBD2	TRBV7-2	TRBJ2-5	-	CASSLGAGVETQYF	TGTGCCAGCAGCTTAGGGGCGGGAGTAGAGACCCAGTACTTC
TRBD2	TRBV6-1	TRBJ2-7	few	CASSAYLGGVNYEQYF	TGTGCCAGCAGTGCTTATTTGGGGGGGGTGAACTACGAGCAGTACTTC
TRBD1	TRBV7-9	TRBJ2-1	few	CASSPVQGTYNEQFF	TGTGCCAGCAGCCCGGTACAGGGGACCTACAATGAGCAGTTCTTC
TRBD1	TRBV9	TRBJ2-7	-	CASSVAGTGIFEQYF	TGTGCCAGCAGCGTTGCCGGGACAGGGATTTTCGAGCAGTACTTC
TRBD1	TRBV6-5	TRBJ2-3	few	CASSDRGPGDTQYF	TGTGCCAGCAGTGACAGGGGGCCGGGAGATACGCAGTATTTT
-	TRBV5-5	TRBJ1-1	-	CASSSQGRGTEAFF	TGTGCCAGCAGCTCTCAGGGAAGGGGCACTGAAGCTTTCTTT
TRBD1	TRBV15	TRBJ1-5	few	CATSTPDRGRSGQPQHF	TGTGCCACCAGCACACCGGACAGGGGGCGCTCTGGTCAGCCCCAGCATTTT
-	TRBV10-1	TRBJ1-5	few	CASSDQVDQPQHF	TGCGCCAGCAGTGATCAGGTAGATCAGCCCCAGCATTTT
-	TRBV30	TRBJ1-2	medium-sized	CAWSGTKRTGYTF	TGTGCCTGGTCGGGGACAAAACGAACCGGCTACACCTTC
-	TRBV19	TRBJ2-7	-	CASSTRGGARPYEQYF	TGTGCCAGTAGTACCCGCGGAGGGGCGAGGCCTTACGAGCAGTACTTC
TRBD1	TRBV28	TRBJ2-5	-	CASSLSGGEETQYF	TGTGCCAGCAGTTTGTCAGGGGGCGAGGAGACCCAGTACTTC
TRBD2	TRBV9	TRBJ2-3	few	CASRRTSGRESTDTQYF	TGTGCCAGCAGGCGGACTAGCGGGAGGGAAAGCACAGATACGCAGTATTTT
TRBD1	TRBV5-4	TRBJ1-3	-	CASSQGQAGNTIYF	TGTGCCAGCAGCCAGGGACAGGCTGGAAACACCATATATTTT
TRBD2	TRBV29-1	TRBJ2-3	-	CSAATGTSGGTQYF	TGCAGCGCCGCTACCGGGACTAGCGGGGGTACGCAGTATTTT
-	TRBV18	TRBJ2-5	-	CASSPPEVVETQYF	TGTGCCAGCTCACCCCCGGAAGTGGTAGAGACCCAGTACTTC
-	TRBV30	TRBJ2-3	-	CAGRVGDTQYF	TGTGCCGGACGGGTGGGCGATACGCAGTATTTT
-	TRBV6-6	TRBJ1-5	-	CASSYGSQPQHF	TGTGCCAGCAGTTACGGCAGTCAGCCCCAGCATTTT
-	TRBV6-6	TRBJ1-1	-	CASRTAMNTEAFF	TGTGCCAGCAGGACAGCCATGAACACTGAAGCTTTCTTT
-	TRBV7-2	TRBJ2-7	once	CASSLGHFNEQYF	TGTGCCAGCAGCTTAGGGCACTTTAACGAGCAGTACTTC
TRBD1	TRBV10-3	TRBJ2-3	-	CAIRRQGGGDTQYF	TGTGCCATCAGGAGACAGGGTGGGGGAGATACGCAGTATTTT